This entry features one T cell receptor (beta chain) sequence. This specimen belongs to a study of tumour-infiltrating T cells in Burkitt lymphoma. Study in general: Productive clonality predicted overall and progression-free survival.

The germline V gene has CDR1 KGHSH and CDR2 LQKENI. The CDR3 extends over 15 amino acids. V lost 6 bases, J lost 5 bases, and 19 bases lay in between. Clones were read by immunoSEQ multiplex PCR, and TCRdb kept only the in-frame ones, dropping some. The repertoire holds about 5,100 clones, with about 22% as singletons. This clonotype was sampled from a human donor with diffuse large B-cell lymphoma. This chain joins TRBV18 and TRBJ1-1, with TRBD1 as a possible D gene (5 bases). The sequencing sample was made of tumor tissue. CDR3 DNA: TGTGCCAGCTCTTACCTCGCCGGGGCGCGGACTGAAGCTTTCTTT. This sequence encodes CASSYLAGARTEAFF.